This T cell receptor beta chain was identified in a study of CD4 and CD8 cells across lung adenocarcinoma regions. One entry per CDR3 protein results from TCRdb running MiXCR on the PCR reads. The data show over 3,500 distinct CDR3 sequences, with about half seen just once and 15% to 20% held by the top ten. This clonotype was found a few times. The sequenced sample consisted of CD4+ T cells from the center of a lung tumor. The receptor's source is a female donor with lung adenocarcinoma. The CD4 and CD8 labels of this study may be unreliable.

The CDR3 loop reads CASSLPDEQFF. In DNA, the CDR3 is TGTGCCAGCAGCCTCCCGGATGAGCAGTTCTTC. The genes are TRBV7-2 and TRBJ2-1; D uncertain. This CDR3 region has 11 residues. CDR1 and CDR2 from the germline V gene are SGHTA and FQGNSA. Trimming removed 5 bases at V and 8 bases at J, with 7 bases between.